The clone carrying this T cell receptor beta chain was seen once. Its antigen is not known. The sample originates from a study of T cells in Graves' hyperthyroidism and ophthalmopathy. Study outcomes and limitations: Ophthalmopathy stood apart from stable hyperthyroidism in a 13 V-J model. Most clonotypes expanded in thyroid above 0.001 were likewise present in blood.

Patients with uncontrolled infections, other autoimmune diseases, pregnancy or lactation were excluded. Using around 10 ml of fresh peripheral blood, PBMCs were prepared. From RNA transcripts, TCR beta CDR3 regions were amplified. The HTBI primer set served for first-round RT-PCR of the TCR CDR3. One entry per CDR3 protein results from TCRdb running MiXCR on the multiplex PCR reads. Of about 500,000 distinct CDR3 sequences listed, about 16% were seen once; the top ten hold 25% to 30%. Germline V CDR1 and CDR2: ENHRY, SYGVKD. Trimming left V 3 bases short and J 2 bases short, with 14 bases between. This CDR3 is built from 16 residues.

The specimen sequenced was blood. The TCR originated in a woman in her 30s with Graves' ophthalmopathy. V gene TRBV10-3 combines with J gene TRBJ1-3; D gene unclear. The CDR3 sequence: CAISDPSDAPGNTIYF. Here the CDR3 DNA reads TGTGCCATCAGTGACCCCTCCGATGCCCCTGGAAACACCATATATTTT.